The next 19 T cell receptor beta chains were all read from a single sample in a study of regulatory T cells in long-lasting Graves disease. Noted time point: newly diagnosed GD, antithyroid drugs for less than 3 months. Scientists built the TCR library using RNA that was extracted from PBMCs. Libraries of TCR beta came from iRepertoire HTBI primers plus Arm-PCR of CDR3 regions. TCRdb reprocessed the multiplex PCR reads with MiXCR, giving one entry per CDR3 protein. The sample consists of some 460,000 distinct CDR3 sequences, roughly 15% of them appearing once. The data were also submitted as part of a second study, on T cells in Graves' hyperthyroidism and ophthalmopathy.

Sequenced material: peripheral blood mononuclear cells (PBMCs), taken at new diagnosis, from a patient treated with antithyroid drugs. The receptors were sampled from a middle-aged man with Graves disease.

The table lists this clonotype with many counts. This chain connects TRBV28 to TRBJ1-1, with D uncertain. From germline, CDR1 is MDHEN and CDR2 SYDVKM. The germline V and J ends were trimmed by 3 bases and 11 bases, with 16 bases remaining between them. The CDR3 loop spans 13 amino acids. The CDR3, as DNA: TGTGCCAGCAGTTTCCCATGGCCTCTTGGGGCTTTCTTT. As protein: CASSFPWPLGAFF.

The chain recombines TRBV25-1 with TRBJ2-1; D is tentatively TRBD1 or TRBD2 (5 bases each). Germline-derived CDR1 and CDR2 are MGHDK and SYGVNS. Trimming took off 4 bases at V and 3 bases at J, with 16 bases between the two ends. The CDR3 loop spans 16 amino acids. The CDR3 loop reads CASSGRGTYFYNEQFF. CDR3 sequence (DNA): TGTGCCAGCAGTGGGCGTGGGACCTACTTCTACAATGAGCAGTTCTTC.

This clonotype has a count of ten or more. The V call is TRBV12-3 or TRBV12-4, the J call TRBJ2-1; D is undetermined. The CDR3 has 13 residues. V lost 5 bases and J lost 5, with 10 bases in between. CDR3 coding DNA: TGTGCCAGCAGTCCATACCCAAACAATGAGCAGTTCTTC. It specifies CASSPYPNNEQFF.

In this sample, this clonotype turned up many times. The V call is TRBV20-1, the J call TRBJ2-7, with D tentatively TRBD2 (6 bases). Per germline, CDR1 DFQATT and CDR2 SNEGSKA (reference sequence). The CDR3 sequence is 15 residues long. V was cut by 3 bases and J by 2 bases, with 17 bases left in between. CDR3 in amino acids: CSASSGGDPTYEQYF. The CDR3 nucleotides read TGCAGTGCTAGTTCCGGCGGGGACCCAACCTACGAGCAGTACTTC.

The sample holds many counts of this clonotype. The V call is TRBV18, the J call TRBJ2-7; D possibly corresponds to TRBD1 (7 bases). The V gene lost 5 bases and the J gene lost 0 bases, with 14 bases spanning the gap. There are 15 residues in the CDR3. CDR1 KGHSH and CDR2 LQKENI come from the germline V gene. The CDR3 sequence: CASSGGTANSYEQYF. Here the CDR3 DNA reads TGTGCCAGCTCAGGGGGGACAGCCAACTCCTACGAGCAGTACTTC.

V and J are TRBV6-2 or TRBV6-3 and TRBJ2-1; the D gene is possibly TRBD1 (5 bases). Germline CDR1 MNHEY, CDR2 SVGEGT. CDR3 length equals 15 residues. V was pared by 0 bases and J by 6 bases, with 12 bases between. This CDR3 is CASSYSQGVGNEQFF. As DNA, the CDR3 is TGTGCCAGCAGTTACTCCCAGGGCGTGGGCAATGAGCAGTTCTTC.

This clonotype was counted many times. V gene TRBV12-3 or TRBV12-4 combines with J gene TRBJ2-3; D gene uncertain. V was trimmed by 6 bases and J by 6 bases, leaving 7 bases between them. The CDR3 has 11 amino acids. CDR3 residues: CASSIQDTQYF. CDR3 nucleotides: TGTGCCAGCAGCATTCAGGATACGCAGTATTTT.

This clonotype was recorded many times. The rearrangement uses TRBV20-1 and TRBJ2-1, with 8 positions matching TRBD2. The CDR3 is 14 residues long. V was clipped by 3 bases and J by 8 bases; unmatched bases: 9. Germline CDR1 reads DFQATT; CDR2 reads SNEGSKA (reference sequence). CDR3 sequence reads: CSASPGGPNDEQFF. The CDR3 DNA is TGCAGTGCTAGTCCGGGAGGGCCGAATGATGAGCAGTTCTTC.

This clonotype occurred once. CDR3 sequence: CASSSLLADNEQFF. CDR3 bases: TGTGCCAGCAGCTCCCTGCTAGCGGACAATGAGCAGTTCTTC. The chain links TRBV7-8 to TRBJ2-1; 7 bases match TRBD2. This CDR3 comprises 14 residues. The germline V gene encodes CDR1 SGHVS and CDR2 FQNEAQ. The V gene end was trimmed by 4 bases and the J gene end by 5 bases; junction bases not matched to a gene: 5.

For this clonotype: Since a much larger clone is just one base distant, this may be a read error. This chain uses TRBV12-3 or TRBV12-4 with TRBJ1-2; weak D call: TRBD1 (6 bases). This CDR3 is 13 amino acids long. In DNA form, the CDR3 reads TGTGCCAGCAGTTTACAGGACAGCTATGACTACACCTTC. It is translated as CASSLQDSYDYTF.

There are a few counts of this clonotype. V usage is TRBV4-1 and J usage is TRBJ2-2; possibly TRBD1 or TRBD2 for D (5 bases each). CDR1 is MGHRA, CDR2 YSYEKL, per germline. The germline V and J ends were trimmed by 3 bases and 4 bases, with 21 bases remaining between them. The CDR3 sequence is 18 residues long. This CDR3 reads CASSHIFGASRSTGELFF. The CDR3 DNA reads as TGCGCCAGCAGCCATATCTTCGGGGCTAGCCGGAGCACCGGGGAGCTGTTTTTT.

This clonotype was seen a single time. This chain links TRBV19 with TRBJ2-7; D remains unclear. Trimming cost V 1 base and J 0 bases, with 7 bases left between them. This CDR3 spans 14 amino acids. Germline V CDR1 and CDR2: LNHDA, SQIVND (reference sequence). CDR3 nucleotides: TGTGCCAGTAGTATAGCGGCTGTCTCCTACGAGCAGTACTTC. Protein: CASSIAAVSYEQYF.

This clonotype was counted a few times. This chain's CDR3 is CASSVQAGSLTDTQYF. The CDR3 nucleotides read TGTGCCAGCAGCGTCCAAGCGGGTTCACTCACAGATACGCAGTATTTT. This chain links TRBV9 with TRBJ2-3; D is perhaps TRBD2 (6 bases). CDR1 and CDR2 (germline): SGDLS, YYNGEE. Trimming removed 2 bases from V and 2 bases from J, with 15 bases in between. The CDR3 sequence is 16 residues long.

This clonotype was counted a few times. The V and J genes are TRBV7-8 and TRBJ1-2; 11 bases are shared with TRBD1. Trimming removed 5 bases from V and 6 bases from J; junction bases left unmatched: 8. Germline V gives CDR1 SGHVS, CDR2 FQNEAQ. This CDR3 comprises 15 residues. The CDR3 here is CASSTRTGGADGYTF. The CDR3 DNA reads TGTGCCAGCAGCACCCGGACAGGGGGCGCGGATGGCTACACCTTC.

This clonotype occurred many times. The chain has TRBV13 and TRBJ2-7; tentative D call: TRBD2 (6 bases). V was pared by 5 bases and J by 7 bases, with 15 bases between. The CDR3 has 13 residues. Germline CDR1 reads PRHDT; CDR2 reads FYEKMQ (reference sequence). The CDR3 DNA reads as TGTGCCAGCAGCCCCGGGGGTGTCCGAGAGCAGTACTTC. Amino acid sequence: CASSPGGVREQYF.

The sample holds many counts of this clonotype. The V gene is TRBV20-1, the J gene TRBJ1-5, with D possibly matching TRBD1 (5 bases). The CDR3 has 14 amino acids. Germline CDR1 DFQATT, CDR2 SNEGSKA (reference sequence). The germline V and J ends were trimmed by 1 base and 2 bases, with 9 bases remaining between them. CDR3 in amino acids: CSARGGRGNQPQHF. Here the CDR3 DNA reads TGCAGTGCTAGAGGGGGGAGGGGCAATCAGCCCCAGCATTTT.

This rearrangement joins TRBV7-9 to TRBJ2-1; 10 bases are shared with TRBD2. V was clipped by 1 base and J by 8 bases; unmatched bases: 8. There are 16 residues in the CDR3. Germline V gene sequence: CDR1 SEHNR, CDR2 FQNEAQ (reference sequence). The CDR3, as DNA: TGTGCCAGCAGCTTAGTCCGCCGAGCGGGAGGGGATGAGCAGTTCTTC. Protein: CASSLVRRAGGDEQFF. The complete variable domain, with remaining parts taken from reference TRBV7-9 and TRBJ2-1, reads DTGVSQNPRHKITKRGQNVTFRCDPISEHNRLYWYRQTLGQGPEFLTYFQNEAQLEKSRLLSDRFSAERPKGSFSTLEIQRTEQGDSAMYLCASSLVRRAGGDEQFFGPGTRLTVL.

This clonotype was seen repeatedly, ten times or more. The chain recombines TRBV28 with TRBJ2-5; D is possibly TRBD2 (5 bases). The V end lost 4 bases, the J end lost 5 bases, and 8 bases lay between the germline ends. Germline assignment: CDR1 MDHEN and CDR2 SYDVKM. CDR3 length equals 12 residues. The CDR3 loop is CASSSTGETQYF. CDR3 in DNA: TGTGCCAGCAGTTCGACGGGGGAGACCCAGTACTTC.

This clonotype was recorded at least ten times. This chain joins TRBV29-1 and TRBJ2-7, with TRBD2 matching over 12 bases. The V and J ends lost 0 bases and 5 bases, in that order; junction bases with no gene match: 8. Germline values: CDR1 SQVTM, CDR2 ANQGSEA. The CDR3 covers 16 residues. CDR3 sequence (DNA): TGCAGCGTTGAAGACCCTACTAGCGGGAGGATGAACGAGCAGTACTTC. It translates to CSVEDPTSGRMNEQYF.